This TCR beta chain was profiled in a study of cytotoxic CD8 clonotypes in ibrutinib-treated CLL. Clones were read by immunoSEQ multiplex PCR, and TCRdb kept only the in-frame ones, dropping some. The table lists approximately 92,000 clones, 75% to 80% of them singletons, with 20% to 25% in the top ten. Per germline, CDR1 SGHDN and CDR2 FVKESK. The trim removed 3 bases at V and 9 bases at J, leaving 4 bases unmatched. This CDR3 has 12 residues. The source of this sequence is a human donor with chronic lymphocytic leukemia. V is TRBV14 and J is TRBJ1-1; 7 nucleotides line up with TRBD1. The sequences come from PBMCs, collected after 24 months of ibrutinib treatment. The DNA for the CDR3 is TGTGCCAGCAGCCATAAGGGGGCCAAAGCTTTCTTT. Encoded protein: CASSHKGAKAFF. Full variable domain (rest looked up from reference TRBV14 and TRBJ1-1): EAGVTQFPSHSVIEKGQTVTLRCDPISGHDNLYWYRRVMGKEIKFLLHFVKESKQDESGMPNNRFLAERTGGTYSTLKVQPAELEDSGVYFCASSHKGAKAFFGQGTRLTVV.